These 22 T cell receptor beta chains share one sample of origin, sequenced in a study of cytomegalovirus exposure and HLA in healthy donors. Both 60 Vbeta primers and 13 Jbeta primers went into the PCR. Repertoires were generated with immunoSEQ multiplex PCR, while TCRdb's copy carries only in-frame clones and drops some. The sample yields 150,000 to 200,000 clones, almost 85% seen once. The sample comprised PBMCs. All receptors come from a boy younger than 18 in good health and CMV-seronegative.

This chain links TRBV28 with TRBJ2-1; weak D call: TRBD2 (6 bases). From germline, CDR1 is MDHEN and CDR2 SYDVKM. Trimming stripped 9 bases from V and 4 bases from J, with 19 bases between. This CDR3 has 15 residues. CDR3 region: CASKEAGTMYNEQFF. For the CDR3, the DNA is TGTGCCAGTAAAGAAGCGGGCACCATGTACAATGAGCAGTTCTTC.

This sequence joins TRBV5-1 and TRBJ1-5, with a tentative D call TRBD1 (5 bases). Germline loops: CDR1 SGHRS, CDR2 YFSETQ. V was clipped by 0 bases and J by 3 bases, with 10 bases between them. There are 15 residues in the CDR3. CDR3 nucleotide sequence: TGCGCCAGCAGCTTGGGTCAGGGAAACAATCAGCCCCAGCATTTT. Its translation is CASSLGQGNNQPQHF.

This rearrangement joins TRBV27 to TRBJ2-3; D unclear. With 4 bases removed from V and 0 bases from J, the gap between germline ends came to 11 bases. The V gene's germline CDR1 is MNHEY and CDR2 SMNVEV (reference sequence). The CDR3 runs to 15 residues. The CDR3 spells CASSSPFRSTDTQYF. The CDR3 nucleotides read TGTGCCAGCAGTTCCCCGTTTCGGAGCACAGATACGCAGTATTTT.

The gene calls are TRBV29-1 and TRBJ2-2; 9 nucleotides align to TRBD1. Trimming cost V 6 bases and J 3 bases; bases outside gene matches: 2. This CDR3 has 13 residues. Germline loops: CDR1 SQVTM, CDR2 ANQGSEA. The CDR3 loop reads CSVRDRDTGELFF. DNA of the CDR3: TGCAGCGTCCGGGACAGGGACACCGGGGAGCTGTTTTTT.

This clone was picked up one time. This chain connects TRBV6-5 to TRBJ1-2; D is uncertain. The V end was cut by 0 bases, the J end by 2 bases, with 10 bases between. CDR3 size: 15 residues. CDR1 is MNHEY and CDR2 is SVGAGI in the germline V gene. CDR3 region: CASSYSRQANYGYTF. As DNA, the CDR3 is TGTGCCAGCAGTTACTCCAGGCAGGCAAACTATGGCTACACCTTC.

The chain is built from TRBV6-1 and TRBJ2-3; possible D gene TRBD2, 6 bases. This CDR3 is built from 12 residues. Looked up from germline, CDR1 is MNHNS and CDR2 is SASEGT. Trimming shortened V by 1 base and J by 9 bases, and 8 bases separated the two germline ends. CDR3 DNA: TGTGCCAGCAGTGAAGGGGGGGTGACGCAGTATTTT. The encoded protein is CASSEGGVTQYF.

This clone was observed a single time. The J gene is TRBJ1-2, the V gene TRBV10-2; D may be TRBD1 (6 bases). The CDR3 has 15 residues. Trimming left V 5 bases short and J 0 bases short, with 13 bases between. CDR1 is WSHSY and CDR2 is SAAADI in the germline V gene. The CDR3 protein is CASSPDSRTNYGYTF. Written as DNA, the CDR3 is TGCGCCAGCAGTCCGGACAGCAGAACTAACTATGGCTACACCTTC.

V and J are TRBV7-6 and TRBJ2-3; 13 bases are a match to TRBD2. V lost 3 bases and J lost 2; bases outside the gene matches: 2. In germline, CDR1 is SGHVS, CDR2 FNYEAQ. There are 16 residues in the CDR3. The CDR3 protein is CASSLGTSGITDTQYF. The CDR3 DNA reads TGTGCCAGCAGCTTGGGGACTAGCGGGATCACAGATACGCAGTATTTT. Drawing the rest from reference TRBV7-6 and TRBJ2-3, the complete variable domain is GAGVSQSPRYKVTKRGQDVALRCDPISGHVSLYWYRQALGQGPEFLTYFNYEAQQDKSGLPNDRFSAERPEGSISTLTIQRTEQRDSAMYRCASSLGTSGITDTQYFGPGTRLTVL.

This clone came up a few times. The chain recombines TRBV7-9 with TRBJ2-1; the D gene is possibly TRBD1 (6 bases). Germline loops: CDR1 SEHNR, CDR2 FQNEAQ (reference sequence). This CDR3 has 16 residues. Trimming shortened V by 5 bases and J by 2 bases, and 16 bases separated the two germline ends. The CDR3, as DNA: TGTGCCAGCAGCACGGGAAACAGGGTAACCTACAATGAGCAGTTCTTC. It translates to CASSTGNRVTYNEQFF. The whole variable domain, filled in from reference TRBV7-9 and TRBJ2-1, reads DTGVSQNPRHKITKRGQNVTFRCDPISEHNRLYWYRQTLGQGPEFLTYFQNEAQLEKSRLLSDRFSAERPKGSFSTLEIQRTEQGDSAMYLCASSTGNRVTYNEQFFGPGTRLTVL.

CDR3 protein: CASRPSGTFEQYF. CDR3 in DNA: TGTGCCAGCAGGCCTAGCGGGACGTTTGAGCAGTACTTC. The chain has TRBV6-5 and TRBJ2-7; 9 nucleotides line up with TRBD2. The CDR3 has 13 residues. The J segment lost 7 bases and the V segment lost 6 bases, leaving 7 bases of the junction unmatched. CDR1 MNHEY and CDR2 SVGAGI come from the germline V gene.

This chain uses TRBV7-8 with TRBJ1-4; TRBD1 matches at 8 bases. The germline CDR1 and CDR2 sequences are SGHVS and FQNEAQ. This CDR3 is 19 amino acids long. V trimming: 6 bases; J trimming: 3 bases; junction bases outside the gene matches: 18. Here the CDR3 reads CASSPTPRGPLRANEKLFF. The DNA of the CDR3 is TGTGCCAGCAGTCCGACTCCCAGGGGGCCTCTCCGCGCTAATGAAAAACTGTTTTTT.

The chain employs TRBV29-1 and TRBJ1-2; D is unclear. This CDR3 comprises 11 residues. V was clipped by 8 bases and J by 6 bases, with 13 bases between them. Germline loops: CDR1 SQVTM, CDR2 ANQGSEA. CDR3 nucleotide sequence: TGCAGCACAGTTTTGGGCCATGGCTACACCTTC. It codes for CSTVLGHGYTF.

The chain uses TRBV6-1 and TRBJ2-7; 7 positions agree with TRBD1. CDR1 and CDR2 from the germline V gene are MNHNS and SASEGT. This CDR3 has 14 residues. The J segment lost 4 bases and the V segment lost 4 bases, leaving 7 bases of the junction unmatched. The CDR3 nucleotides are TGTGCCAGCAGTGCGTCGGGACAGTCTTACGAGCAGTACTTC. It codes for CASSASGQSYEQYF.

This sequence joins TRBV28 and TRBJ2-7, with TRBD1 matching 9 bases. CDR1 and CDR2 (germline): MDHEN, SYDVKM. This CDR3 is 15 amino acids long. V lost 3 bases and J lost 2; bases outside the gene matches: 5. CDR3 nucleotides: TGTGCCAGCAGTTTGTGGGGGACAGGGACCTACGAGCAGTACTTC. This codes for CASSLWGTGTYEQYF.

This chain links TRBV19 with TRBJ2-5; tentatively, D is TRBD2 (6 bases). The CDR3 is 13 residues long. Germline V gene sequence: CDR1 LNHDA, CDR2 SQIVND (reference sequence). V was clipped by 7 bases and J by 5 bases, with 14 bases between them. DNA of the CDR3: TGTGCCAGTAACGCGGGTCGGGAGGAGACCCAGTACTTC. Translated: CASNAGREETQYF.

The V gene is TRBV27, the J gene TRBJ2-7, with TRBD2 identical over 10 bases. Germline V gene data show CDR1 as MNHEY and CDR2 as SMNVEV (reference sequence). CDR3 length: 15 amino acids. V shed 4 bases and J 3 bases; nucleotides not matched to a gene: 6. The CDR3 bases are TGTGCCAGCAGTTATGCCGGGACTAGCGACTACGAGCAGTACTTC. This gives the protein CASSYAGTSDYEQYF.

CDR3 coding DNA: TGCGCCAGCAGCCACGACCTCAGGGGGCGCATAGAGACCCAGTACTTC. Amino acids: CASSHDLRGRIETQYF. The rearrangement links TRBV4-1 to TRBJ2-5; 8 nucleotides match TRBD1. The germline V gene encodes CDR1 MGHRA and CDR2 YSYEKL. The CDR3 spans 16 residues. The ends lost 3 bases at V and 4 bases at J; junction bases unmatched: 10.

This clone was detected a few times. The chain employs TRBV5-1 and TRBJ2-5; D possibly corresponds to TRBD2 (5 bases). V was trimmed by 2 bases and J by 4 bases, leaving 18 bases between them. Germline-derived CDR1 and CDR2 are SGHRS and YFSETQ. There are 16 residues in the CDR3. CDR3 residues: CASSLTRERVAETQYF. CDR3 coding DNA: TGCGCCAGCAGCTTAACGAGGGAGAGGGTTGCAGAGACCCAGTACTTC.

The gene calls are TRBV27 and TRBJ1-1, with 7 bases aligning to TRBD1. J lost 9 bases, V lost 4 bases, and 8 bases had no gene match. Germline assignment: CDR1 MNHEY and CDR2 SMNVEV (reference sequence). There are 13 residues in the CDR3. CDR3 DNA: TGTGCCAGCAGTTCTGAGACAGGGAAGAAAGCTTTCTTT. Translating gives CASSSETGKKAFF.

This chain connects TRBV27 to TRBJ1-5; D is ambiguous. Germline V gene lookup returns CDR1 MNHEY and CDR2 SMNVEV (reference sequence). This CDR3 has 14 amino acids. Trimming took off 3 bases at V and 5 bases at J, with 11 bases between the two ends. Here the CDR3 reads CASSFISGDQPQHF. The CDR3 DNA reads TGTGCCAGCAGTTTTATATCGGGTGATCAGCCCCAGCATTTT.

This chain joins TRBV7-2 and TRBJ2-3; TRBD2 might be the D (5 bases). The CDR3 length is 12 residues. The germline CDR1 and CDR2 sequences are SGHTA and FQGNSA. The germline V and J ends were trimmed by 3 bases and 11 bases, with 12 bases remaining between them. The CDR3 nucleotides read TGTGCCAGCAGCTTCGGGGAACTAGGGCAGTATTTT. It codes for CASSFGELGQYF.

This clone was detected a few times. The rearrangement joins TRBV1 to TRBJ2-2; whether TRBD1, the table's D call, matches the DNA was not checked. TRBV1 is labeled a pseudogene. The CDR3 is 16 residues long. The CDR3 loop reads CTSSQDGTGNTGELFF. The DNA of the CDR3 is TGCACCAGCAGCCAAGATGGGACAGGGAACACCGGGGAGCTGTTTTTT.